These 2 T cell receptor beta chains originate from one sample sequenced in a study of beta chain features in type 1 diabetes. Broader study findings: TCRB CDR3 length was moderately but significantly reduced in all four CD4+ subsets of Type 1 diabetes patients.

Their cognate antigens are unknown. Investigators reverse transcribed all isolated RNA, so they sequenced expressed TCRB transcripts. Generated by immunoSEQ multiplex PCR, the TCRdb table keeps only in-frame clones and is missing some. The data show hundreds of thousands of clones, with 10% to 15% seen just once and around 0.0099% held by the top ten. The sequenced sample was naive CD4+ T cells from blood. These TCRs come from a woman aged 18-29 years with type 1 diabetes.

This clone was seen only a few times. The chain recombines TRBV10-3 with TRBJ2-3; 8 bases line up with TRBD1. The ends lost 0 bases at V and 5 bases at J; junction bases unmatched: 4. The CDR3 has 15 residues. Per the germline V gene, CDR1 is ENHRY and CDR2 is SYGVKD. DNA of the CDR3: TGTGCCATCAGTGAGTCGACAGGGGCAGGAGATACGCAGTATTTT. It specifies CAISESTGAGDTQYF.

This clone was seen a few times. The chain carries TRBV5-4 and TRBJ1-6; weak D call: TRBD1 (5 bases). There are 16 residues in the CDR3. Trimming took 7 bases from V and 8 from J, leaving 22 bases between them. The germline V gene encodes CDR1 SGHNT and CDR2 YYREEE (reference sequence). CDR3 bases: TGTGCCAGCGCTCAATCCGAAGGGGCAGGTTATTCACCCCTCCACTTT. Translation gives CASAQSEGAGYSPLHF.